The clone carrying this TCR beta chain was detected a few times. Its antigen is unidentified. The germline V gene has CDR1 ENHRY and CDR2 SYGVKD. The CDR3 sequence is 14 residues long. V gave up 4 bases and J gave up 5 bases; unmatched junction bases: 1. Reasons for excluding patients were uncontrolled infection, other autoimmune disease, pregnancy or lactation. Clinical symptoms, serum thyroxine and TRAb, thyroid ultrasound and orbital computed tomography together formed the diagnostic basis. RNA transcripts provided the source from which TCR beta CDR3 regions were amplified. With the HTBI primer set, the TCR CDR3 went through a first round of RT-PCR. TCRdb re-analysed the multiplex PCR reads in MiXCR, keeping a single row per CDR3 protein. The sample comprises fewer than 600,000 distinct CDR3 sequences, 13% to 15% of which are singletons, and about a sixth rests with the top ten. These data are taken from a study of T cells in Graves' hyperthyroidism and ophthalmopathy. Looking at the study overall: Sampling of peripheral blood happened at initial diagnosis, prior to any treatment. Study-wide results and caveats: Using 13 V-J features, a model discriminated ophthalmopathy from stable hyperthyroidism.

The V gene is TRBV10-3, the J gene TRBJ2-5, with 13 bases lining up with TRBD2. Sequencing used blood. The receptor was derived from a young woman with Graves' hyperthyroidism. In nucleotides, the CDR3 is TGTGCCATCAGTGGGACTAGCGGGAGTGAGACCCAGTACTTC. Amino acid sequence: CAISGTSGSETQYF.